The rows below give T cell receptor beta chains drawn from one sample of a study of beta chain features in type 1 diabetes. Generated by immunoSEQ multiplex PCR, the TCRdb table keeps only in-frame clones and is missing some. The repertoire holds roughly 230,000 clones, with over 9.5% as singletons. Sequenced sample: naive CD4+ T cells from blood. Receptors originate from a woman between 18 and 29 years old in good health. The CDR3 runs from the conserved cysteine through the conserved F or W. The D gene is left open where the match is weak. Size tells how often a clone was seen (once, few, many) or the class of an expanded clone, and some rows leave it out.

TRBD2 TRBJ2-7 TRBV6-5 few CASSAASGRIYEQYF TGTGCCAGCAGTGCCGCTAGCGGGAGGATCTACGAGCAGTACTTC
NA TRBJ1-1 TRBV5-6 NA CASSLVRNMNTEAFF TGTGCCAGCAGCTTGGTCAGAAACATGAACACTGAAGCTTTCTTT
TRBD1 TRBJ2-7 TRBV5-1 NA CASRITGTGIGEQYF TGCGCCAGCCGAATAACCGGGACAGGGATTGGCGAGCAGTACTTC
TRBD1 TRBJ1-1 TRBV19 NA CASTRGGQGVRPNTEAFF TGTGCCAGTACCCGAGGGGGACAGGGGGTTCGTCCGAACACTGAAGCTTTCTTT
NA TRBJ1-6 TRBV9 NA CASSSRGSGKGDNSPLHF TGTGCCAGCAGCTCTAGGGGATCGGGTAAAGGGGATAATTCACCCCTCCACTTT
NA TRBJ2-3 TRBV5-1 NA CASSLDVRADTQYF TGCGCCAGCAGCTTGGATGTGAGGGCAGATACGCAGTATTTT
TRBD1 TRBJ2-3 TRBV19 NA CASSRQGADTQYF TGTGCCAGTAGTCGACAGGGCGCAGATACGCAGTATTTT
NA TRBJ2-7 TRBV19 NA CASSPQGRLYEQYF TGTGCCAGTAGTCCCCAGGGGCGGCTCTACGAGCAGTACTTC
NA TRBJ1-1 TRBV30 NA CAWSGNRKMNTEAFF TGTGCCTGGAGTGGGAACAGGAAAATGAACACTGAAGCTTTCTTT
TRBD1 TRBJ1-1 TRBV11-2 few CASSWSPPLPGTGNTEAFF TGTGCCAGCAGCTGGAGTCCCCCTCTACCCGGGACAGGGAACACTGAAGCTTTCTTT
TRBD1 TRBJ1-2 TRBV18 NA CASSPGGARGHGYGYTF TGTGCCAGCTCACCAGGAGGGGCCAGGGGGCATGGCTATGGCTACACCTTC
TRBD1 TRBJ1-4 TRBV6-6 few CASSKPGQGNEKLFF TGTGCCAGCAGTAAACCGGGACAGGGAAACGAAAAACTGTTTTTT
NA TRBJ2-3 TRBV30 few CAWSVGGAIDTQYF TGTGCCTGGAGTGTAGGGGGGGCCATAGATACGCAGTATTTT
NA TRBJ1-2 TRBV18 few CASSPDRPNPPFGYTF TGTGCCAGCTCACCGGACAGACCAAATCCACCTTTTGGCTACACCTTC
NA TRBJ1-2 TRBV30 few CAWTSKGLLNGYTF TGTGCCTGGACCTCAAAGGGGCTCCTAAATGGCTACACCTTC
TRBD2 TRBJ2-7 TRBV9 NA CASSRGLAGYEQYF TGTGCCAGCAGCAGGGGACTAGCGGGATACGAGCAGTACTTC
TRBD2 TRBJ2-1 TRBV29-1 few CSVVAGPTYNEQFF TGCAGCGTTGTAGCGGGGCCTACTTACAATGAGCAGTTCTTC
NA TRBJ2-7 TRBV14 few CASSQDRWRAGHKDEQYF TGTGCCAGCAGCCAAGATAGATGGCGAGCGGGACATAAAGACGAGCAGTACTTC
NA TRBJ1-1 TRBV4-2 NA CASSQGRDVGAFF TGTGCCAGCAGCCAAGGCCGGGATGTGGGGGCTTTCTTT
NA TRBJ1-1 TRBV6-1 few CASSVPLRQHGAFF TGTGCCAGCAGTGTCCCTCTGAGGCAACATGGAGCTTTCTTT
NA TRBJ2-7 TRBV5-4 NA CASSPQTTASYEQYF TGTGCCAGCAGCCCCCAGACAACAGCTTCCTACGAGCAGTACTTC
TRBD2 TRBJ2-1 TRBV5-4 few CASSLELAGLEQFF TGTGCCAGCAGCTTGGAACTAGCGGGCCTCGAGCAGTTCTTC
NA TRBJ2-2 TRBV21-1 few CASSQGLLNTGELFF TGTGCCAGCAGCCAGGGACTCCTTAACACCGGGGAGCTGTTTTTT
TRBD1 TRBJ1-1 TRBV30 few CAWRDRAEAFF TGTGCCTGGAGGGACAGGGCTGAAGCTTTCTTT
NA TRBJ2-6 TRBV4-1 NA CASSQVPAGANVLTF TGCGCCAGCAGCCAAGTCCCCGCTGGGGCCAACGTCCTGACTTTC
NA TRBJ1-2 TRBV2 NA CASSDPGEGNYGYTF TGTGCCAGCAGTGACCCCGGGGAGGGGAACTATGGCTACACCTTC
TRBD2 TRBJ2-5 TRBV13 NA CASSLGGVAGGGETQYF TGTGCCAGCAGCTTAGGAGGAGTAGCGGGGGGGGGAGAGACCCAGTACTTC
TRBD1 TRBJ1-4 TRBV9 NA CASSTTGGAGEKLFF TGTGCCAGCAGCACAACAGGGGGCGCGGGTGAAAAACTGTTTTTT
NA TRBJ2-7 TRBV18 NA CASSRGGSSSYEQYF TGTGCCAGCTCACGTGGCGGGTCTAGCTCCTACGAGCAGTACTTC
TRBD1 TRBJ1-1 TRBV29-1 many CSVRTGGYTEAFF TGCAGCGTACGGACAGGGGGGTACACTGAAGCTTTCTTT
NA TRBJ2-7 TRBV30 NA CAWSVGRYNEQYF TGTGCCTGGAGTGTGGGGAGGTACAACGAGCAGTACTTC
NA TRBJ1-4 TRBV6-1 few CASSEAPGIEGLFF TGTGCCAGCAGTGAAGCTCCGGGGATCGAGGGACTGTTTTTT
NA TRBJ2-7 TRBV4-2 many CASSRAGSSYEQYF TGTGCCAGCAGCCGGGCCGGATCCTCCTACGAGCAGTACTTC
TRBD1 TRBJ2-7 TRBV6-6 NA CASSYQGAPIEQYF TGTGCCAGCAGTTACCAGGGGGCGCCGATCGAGCAGTACTTC
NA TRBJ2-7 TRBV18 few CASSPGFPSSYEQYF TGTGCCAGCTCACCAGGCTTCCCGTCCTCCTACGAGCAGTACTTC
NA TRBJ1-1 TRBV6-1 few CASSRVQAFF TGTGCCAGCAGCCGGGTTCAAGCTTTCTTT
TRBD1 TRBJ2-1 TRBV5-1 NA CASSLAPLAGGRGGHEQFF TGCGCCAGCAGCTTGGCGCCCCTCGCAGGGGGTCGGGGTGGGCATGAGCAGTTCTTC
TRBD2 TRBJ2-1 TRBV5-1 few CASSLSLAGGEQFF TGCGCCAGCAGCTTGTCTCTAGCGGGAGGTGAGCAGTTCTTC
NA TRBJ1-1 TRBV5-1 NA CASCSSGGTEAFF TGCGCCAGCTGCTCAAGCGGAGGGACTGAAGCTTTCTTT
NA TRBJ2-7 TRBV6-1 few CASSATVYEQYF TGTGCCAGCAGCGCGACAGTCTACGAGCAGTACTTC
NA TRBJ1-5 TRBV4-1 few CASSQDGRDQPQHF TGCGCCAGCAGCCAAGATGGGAGGGATCAGCCCCAGCATTTT
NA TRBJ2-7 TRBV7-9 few CASSLAQGPTYEQYF TGTGCCAGCAGCTTAGCTCAGGGTCCTACCTACGAGCAGTACTTC
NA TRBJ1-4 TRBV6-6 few CASSDTGGEKLFF TGTGCCAGCAGTGACACCGGGGGTGAAAAACTGTTTTTT
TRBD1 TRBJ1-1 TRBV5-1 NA CASGQGINTEAFF TGCGCCAGCGGACAGGGAATCAACACTGAAGCTTTCTTT
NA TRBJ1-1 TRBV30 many CAWSPGGTEAFF TGTGCCTGGAGTCCCGGGGGCACTGAAGCTTTCTTT
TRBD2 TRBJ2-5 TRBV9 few CASSVVAGAGQETQYF TGTGCCAGCAGCGTAGTAGCGGGGGCCGGGCAAGAGACCCAGTACTTC
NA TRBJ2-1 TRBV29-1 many CSGGGGSSADEQFF TGCAGCGGCGGTGGAGGGTCTAGCGCTGATGAGCAGTTCTTC
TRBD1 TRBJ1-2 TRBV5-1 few CASSLGTGAYGYTF TGCGCCAGCAGCCTCGGGACAGGGGCCTATGGCTACACCTTC
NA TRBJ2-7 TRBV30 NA CAWRPPGVSSYEQYF TGTGCCTGGAGACCCCCAGGGGTTAGCTCCTACGAGCAGTACTTC
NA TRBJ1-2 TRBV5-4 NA CASSLLAYGYTF TGTGCCAGCAGCTTGTTGGCCTATGGCTACACCTTC
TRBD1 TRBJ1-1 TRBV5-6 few CASSLRDREIPEAFF TGTGCCAGCAGCTTGAGGGACAGGGAGATCCCTGAAGCTTTCTTT